Below, 8 T cell receptor beta chains from the same sample are listed, as sequenced in a study of OX40 agonist ivuxolimab in advanced cancers. Sequencing used immunoSEQ multiplex PCR; TCRdb keeps in-frame clones, though not all of them. The sample lists roughly 45,000 clones, around 87% seen once, with over 1.5% in the top ten. Sequenced here: CD4+ or CD8+ T cells sorted from blood, sampled in a trial of the OX40 agonist ivuxolimab. The receptors shown here come from an adult with an advanced solid tumor such as melanoma, head and neck, liver or kidney cancer.

This chain links TRBV5-6 with TRBJ1-2; D call uncertain. The CDR3 has 14 residues. Trimming shortened V by 9 bases and J by 0 bases, and 15 bases separated the two germline ends. Germline V gene sequence: CDR1 SGHDT, CDR2 YYEEEE. The CDR3 region has the DNA TGTGCCATCCGAGAGGCCCCAACTAACTATGGCTACACCTTC. Translating it yields CAIREAPTNYGYTF.

The chain is built from TRBV7-9 and TRBJ2-2; possible D gene TRBD2, 5 bases. V lost 1 base and J 3 bases, leaving 9 bases between the germline ends. Germline V lookup: CDR1 SEHNR, CDR2 FQNEAQ (reference sequence). The CDR3 has 15 residues. The CDR3 DNA reads TGTGCCAGCAGCTTAGGGGCTAGCTACACCGGGGAGCTGTTTTTT. Amino acid sequence: CASSLGASYTGELFF.

The chain uses TRBV7-5 and TRBJ2-1; the table's D call, TRBD2, has no DNA check behind it. TRBV7-5 is classified as a pseudogene. The CDR3 consists of 15 residues. The CDR3 DNA sequence: TGTGCCAGAAGCCCAGGGGCGGGAGGTTGGAATGAGCAGTTCTTC. Translating it yields CARSPGAGGWNEQFF.

The chain joins TRBV30 to TRBJ2-2; D is possibly TRBD1 (5 bases). V was trimmed by 5 bases and J by 0 bases, leaving 16 bases between them. Germline assignment: CDR1 GTSNPN and CDR2 SVGIG (reference sequence). The CDR3 is made up of 16 amino acids. The CDR3: CAWSWLGAANTGELFF. CDR3 bases: TGTGCCTGGTCCTGGTTAGGGGCCGCGAACACCGGGGAGCTGTTTTTT.

The chain uses TRBV30 and TRBJ2-7, with TRBD2 matching over 10 bases. This CDR3 has 14 residues. Germline values: CDR1 GTSNPN, CDR2 SVGIG (reference sequence). With 4 bases clipped from V and 9 bases from J, the junction kept 12 bases outside the gene matches. The CDR3 DNA reads TGTGCCTGGATCGTAGCGGGAGGCTTAGGCGGGCAGTACTTC. It yields the protein CAWIVAGGLGGQYF.

V and J are TRBV4-2 and TRBJ1-1; tentatively, D is TRBD1 (5 bases). Between the trimmed V and J ends, which lost 0 bases and 1 base, there was a span of 9 bases. Germline CDR1 LGHNA, CDR2 YNFKEQ. CDR3 length equals 15 residues. The DNA of the CDR3 is TGTGCCAGCAGCCAAGATTATAGGGGGAACACTGAAGCTTTCTTT. As protein: CASSQDYRGNTEAFF.

This chain links TRBV2 with TRBJ1-4; a weak D match, TRBD1 (6 bases). With 7 bases removed from V and 7 bases from J, the gap between germline ends came to 16 bases. CDR3 length: 14 residues. Germline CDR1 and CDR2: SNHLY and FYNNEI. CDR3 bases: TGTGCCAGCAAGGAGGGGACAAGTGGTGAAAAACTGTTTTTT. Its protein product is CASKEGTSGEKLFF.

This sequence joins TRBV5-1 and TRBJ1-3, with D possibly being TRBD1 (6 bases). Germline lookup yields CDR1 SGHRS and CDR2 YFSETQ. The CDR3 has 16 amino acids. Trimming shortened V by 0 bases and J by 0 bases, and 10 bases separated the two germline ends. Here the CDR3 reads CASSLEGRGSGNTIYF. The CDR3 bases are TGCGCCAGCAGCTTGGAGGGCAGGGGCTCTGGAAACACCATATATTTT.